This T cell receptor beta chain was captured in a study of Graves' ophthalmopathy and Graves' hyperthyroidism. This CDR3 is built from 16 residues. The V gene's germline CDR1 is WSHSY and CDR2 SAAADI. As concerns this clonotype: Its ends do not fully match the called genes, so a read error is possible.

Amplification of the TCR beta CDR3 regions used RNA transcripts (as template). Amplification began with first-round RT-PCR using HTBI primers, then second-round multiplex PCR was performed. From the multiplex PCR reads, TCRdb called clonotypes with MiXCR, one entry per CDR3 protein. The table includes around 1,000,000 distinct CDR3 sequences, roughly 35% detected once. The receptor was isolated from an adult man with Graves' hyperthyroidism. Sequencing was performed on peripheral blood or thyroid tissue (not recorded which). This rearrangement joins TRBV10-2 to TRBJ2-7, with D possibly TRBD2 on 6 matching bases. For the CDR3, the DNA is TGTGCCAGCAGCTTAGTCGGGCGGGGTAACTCCTACGAGCAGTACTTC. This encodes CASSLVGRGNSYEQYF.